This T cell receptor beta chain was retrieved from a study of OX40 agonist ivuxolimab in advanced cancers. At the level of the study: Ivuxolimab, an antibody acting as an agonist of OX40 (CD134), was used to treat patients. Findings and limits, study-wide: At doses 0.1 to 3.0 mg/kg, CD4+ and CD8+ clones expanded.

Using immunoSEQ multiplex PCR, the repertoire was profiled, and TCRdb retains in-frame clones only, with some absent. The sample carries 45,000 to 65,000 clones, around 87% recorded once. Blood got drawn at baseline, again on cycle 4 day 1, and then on cycle 7 day 1. Remarks on this clone: The antigen is undetermined.

V lost 1 base to trimming and J lost 3 bases; unmatched junction nucleotides: 7. Germline assignment: CDR1 SGHDT and CDR2 YYEEEE. This CDR3 is 16 amino acids long. The sample consisted of CD4+ or CD8+ T cells sorted from blood, taken in a trial of the OX40 agonist ivuxolimab. The chain carries TRBV5-6 and TRBJ2-7, with 10 bases lining up with TRBD2. This clonotype was obtained from an adult with an advanced solid tumor such as melanoma, head and neck, liver or kidney cancer. The DNA for the CDR3 is TGTGCCAGCAGCTTGTGGGTAGCGGGAGGATTCTACGAGCAGTACTTC. Its translation is CASSLWVAGGFYEQYF.